This TCR beta chain was identified in a study of T cells in Graves' hyperthyroidism and ophthalmopathy. V was shortened by 6 bases and J by 0 bases, with 13 bases between the two germline ends. The CDR3 has 15 amino acids. CDR1 SGHKS and CDR2 YYEKEE come from the germline V gene (reference sequence). Exclusion of a patient resulted from uncontrolled infection, other autoimmune disease, pregnancy or lactation. TCR beta CDR3 regions were amplified from RNA transcripts. HTBI primers drove first-round RT-PCR of the TCR CDR3. Each CDR3 protein is one row after TCRdb ran MiXCR on the multiplex PCR reads. The sample has approximately 700,000 distinct CDR3 sequences; approximately 16% are singletons.

Material: blood. The chain links TRBV5-5 to TRBJ2-1; TRBD2 might be the D (5 bases). This receptor was taken from a man aged 18 to 35 with Graves' hyperthyroidism. The CDR3 DNA reads TGTGCCAGCACCCCCGGACTTCTCTCCTACAATGAGCAGTTCTTC. This sequence encodes CASTPGLLSYNEQFF.